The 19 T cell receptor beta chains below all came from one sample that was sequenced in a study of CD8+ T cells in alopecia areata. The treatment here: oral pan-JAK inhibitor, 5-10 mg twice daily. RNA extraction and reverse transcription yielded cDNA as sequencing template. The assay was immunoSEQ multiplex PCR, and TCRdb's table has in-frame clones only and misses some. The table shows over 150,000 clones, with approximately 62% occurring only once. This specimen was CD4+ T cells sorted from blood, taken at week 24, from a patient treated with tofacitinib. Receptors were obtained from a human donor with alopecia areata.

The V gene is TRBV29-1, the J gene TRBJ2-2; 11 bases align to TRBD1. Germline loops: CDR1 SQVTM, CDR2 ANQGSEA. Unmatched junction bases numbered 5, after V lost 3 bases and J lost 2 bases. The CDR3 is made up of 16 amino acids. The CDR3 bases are TGCAGCGTTGATGAGGGGACAGGGGGTAACACCGGGGAGCTGTTTTTT. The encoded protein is CSVDEGTGGNTGELFF.

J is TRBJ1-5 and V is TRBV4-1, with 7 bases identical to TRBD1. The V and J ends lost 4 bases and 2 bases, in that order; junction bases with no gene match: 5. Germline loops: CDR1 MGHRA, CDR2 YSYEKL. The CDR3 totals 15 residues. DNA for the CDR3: TGCGCCAGCAGCCCTAACAGGGGTGGCAATCAGCCCCAGCATTTT. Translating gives CASSPNRGGNQPQHF.

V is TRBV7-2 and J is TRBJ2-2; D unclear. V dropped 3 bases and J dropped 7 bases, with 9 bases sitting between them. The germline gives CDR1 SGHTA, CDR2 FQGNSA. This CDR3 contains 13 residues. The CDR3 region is CASSLRWGGELFF. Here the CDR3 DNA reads TGTGCCAGCAGCTTGCGTTGGGGCGGGGAGCTGTTTTTT.

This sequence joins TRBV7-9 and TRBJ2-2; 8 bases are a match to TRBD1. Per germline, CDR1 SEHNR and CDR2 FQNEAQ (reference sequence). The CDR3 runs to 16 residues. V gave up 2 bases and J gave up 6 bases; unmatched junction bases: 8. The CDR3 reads CASSLRSGQGPGELFF. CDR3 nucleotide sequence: TGTGCCAGCAGCTTAAGATCTGGACAGGGTCCCGGGGAGCTGTTTTTT.

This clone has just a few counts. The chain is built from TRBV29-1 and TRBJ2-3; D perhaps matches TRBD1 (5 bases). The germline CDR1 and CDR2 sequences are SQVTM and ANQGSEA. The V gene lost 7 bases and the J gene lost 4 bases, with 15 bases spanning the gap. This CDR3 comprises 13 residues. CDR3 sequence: CSANRIRADTQYF. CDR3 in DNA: TGCAGCGCGAACAGGATAAGGGCAGATACGCAGTATTTT.

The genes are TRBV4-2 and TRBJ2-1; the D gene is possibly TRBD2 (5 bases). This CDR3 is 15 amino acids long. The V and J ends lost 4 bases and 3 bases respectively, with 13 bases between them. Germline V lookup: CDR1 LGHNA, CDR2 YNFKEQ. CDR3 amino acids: CASSPRVGDYNEQFF. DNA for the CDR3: TGTGCCAGCAGCCCGCGGGTCGGGGACTACAATGAGCAGTTCTTC.

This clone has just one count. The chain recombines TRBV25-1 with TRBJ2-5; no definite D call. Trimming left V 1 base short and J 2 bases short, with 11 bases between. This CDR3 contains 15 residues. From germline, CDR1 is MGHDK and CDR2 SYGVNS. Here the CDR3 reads CASSEFRARQETQYF. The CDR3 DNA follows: TGTGCCAGCAGTGAATTTAGGGCCAGACAAGAGACCCAGTACTTC.

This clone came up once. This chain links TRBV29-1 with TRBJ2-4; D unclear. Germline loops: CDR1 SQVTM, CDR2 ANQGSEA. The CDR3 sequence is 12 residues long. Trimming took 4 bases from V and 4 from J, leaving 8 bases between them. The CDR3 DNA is TGCAGCGTTGTGAACCTTAAAAACATTCAGTACTTC. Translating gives CSVVNLKNIQYF.

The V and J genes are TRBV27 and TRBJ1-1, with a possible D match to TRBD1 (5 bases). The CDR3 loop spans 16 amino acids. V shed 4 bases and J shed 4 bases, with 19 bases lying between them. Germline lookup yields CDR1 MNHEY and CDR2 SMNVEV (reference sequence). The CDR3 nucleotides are TGTGCCAGCAGTTCACACACACCAGGGCGGGTCACTGAAGCTTTCTTT. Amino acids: CASSSHTPGRVTEAFF.

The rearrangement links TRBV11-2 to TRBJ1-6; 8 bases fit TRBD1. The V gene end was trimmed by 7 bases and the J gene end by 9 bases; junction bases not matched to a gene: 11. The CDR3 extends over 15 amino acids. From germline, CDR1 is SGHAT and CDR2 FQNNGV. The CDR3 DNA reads TGTGCCAGCACCACCGGGAGGCAGGGGGCTTCACCCCTCCACTTT. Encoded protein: CASTTGRQGASPLHF.

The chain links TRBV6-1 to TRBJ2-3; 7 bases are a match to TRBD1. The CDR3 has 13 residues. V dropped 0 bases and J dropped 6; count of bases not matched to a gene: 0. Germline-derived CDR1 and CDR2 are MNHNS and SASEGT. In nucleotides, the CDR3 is TGTGCCAGCAGTGAAGCGGACAGGGATACGCAGTATTTT. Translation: CASSEADRDTQYF.

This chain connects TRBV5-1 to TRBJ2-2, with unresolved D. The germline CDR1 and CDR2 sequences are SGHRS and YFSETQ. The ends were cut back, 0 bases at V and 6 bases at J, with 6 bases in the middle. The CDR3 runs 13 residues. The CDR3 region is CASSLDRAGELFF. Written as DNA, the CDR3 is TGCGCCAGCAGCTTGGATCGGGCCGGGGAGCTGTTTTTT.

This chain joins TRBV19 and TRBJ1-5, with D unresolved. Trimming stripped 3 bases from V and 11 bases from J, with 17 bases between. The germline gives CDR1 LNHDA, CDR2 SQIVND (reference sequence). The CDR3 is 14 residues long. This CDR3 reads CASSMERVGSAQHF. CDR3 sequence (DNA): TGTGCCAGTAGTATGGAACGTGTCGGGTCAGCCCAGCATTTT.

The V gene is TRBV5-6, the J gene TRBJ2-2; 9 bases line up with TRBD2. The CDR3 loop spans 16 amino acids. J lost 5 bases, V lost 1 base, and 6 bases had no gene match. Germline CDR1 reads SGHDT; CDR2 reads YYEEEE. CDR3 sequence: CASSLLSGGITGELFF. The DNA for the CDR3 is TGTGCCAGCAGCTTGTTAAGCGGGGGGATTACCGGGGAGCTGTTTTTT.

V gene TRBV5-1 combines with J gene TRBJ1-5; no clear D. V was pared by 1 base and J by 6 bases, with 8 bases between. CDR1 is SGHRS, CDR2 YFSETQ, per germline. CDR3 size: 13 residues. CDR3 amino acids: CASSLRGSQPQHF. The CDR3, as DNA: TGCGCCAGCAGCTTGCGTGGGTCTCAGCCCCAGCATTTT. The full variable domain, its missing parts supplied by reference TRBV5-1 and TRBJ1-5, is KAGVTQTPRYLIKTRGQQVTLSCSPISGHRSVSWYQQTPGQGLQFLFEYFSETQRNKGNFPGRFSGRQFSNSRSEMNVSTLELGDSALYLCASSLRGSQPQHFGDGTRLSIL.

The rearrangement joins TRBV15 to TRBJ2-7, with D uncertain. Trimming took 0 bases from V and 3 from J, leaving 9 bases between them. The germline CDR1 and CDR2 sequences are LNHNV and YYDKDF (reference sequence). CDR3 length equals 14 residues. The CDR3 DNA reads TGTGCCACCAGCAGAGATTACCAGGACTACGAGCAGTACTTC. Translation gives CATSRDYQDYEQYF.

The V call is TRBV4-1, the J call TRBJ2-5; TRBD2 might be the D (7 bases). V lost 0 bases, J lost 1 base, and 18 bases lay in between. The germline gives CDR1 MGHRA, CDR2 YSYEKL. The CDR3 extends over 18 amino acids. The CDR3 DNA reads TGCGCCAGCAGCCAAGATGGAACCCCGGGGGGCCTCCAAGAGACCCAGTACTTC. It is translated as CASSQDGTPGGLQETQYF.

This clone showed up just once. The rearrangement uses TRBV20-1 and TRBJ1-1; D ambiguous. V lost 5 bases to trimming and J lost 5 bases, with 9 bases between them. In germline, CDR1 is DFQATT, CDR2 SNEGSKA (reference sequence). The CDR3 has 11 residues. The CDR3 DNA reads TGCAGTGCTCGGGGTATAACTGAAGCTTTCTTT. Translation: CSARGITEAFF.

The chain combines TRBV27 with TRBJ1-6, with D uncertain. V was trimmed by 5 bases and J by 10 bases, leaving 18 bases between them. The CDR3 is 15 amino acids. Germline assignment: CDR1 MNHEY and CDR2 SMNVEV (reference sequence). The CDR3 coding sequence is TGTGCCAGCAGTGAGGTCGGGGAATTTTGGTCACCCCTCCACTTT. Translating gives CASSEVGEFWSPLHF.